This is a list of T cell receptor beta chains from one sample in a study of post-analysis software for immune sequencing data. In TCRdb, the PCR reads were re-called with MiXCR into one record per CDR3 protein. This table holds about 540,000 distinct CDR3 sequences, around a third found once. Sequencing used blood. These receptors were obtained from a girl aged 2-17 years with multiple sclerosis. The CDR3 runs from the conserved cysteine through the conserved F or W. D genes are given only for firm matches. Some rows mark clone size as missing; the rest say once, few, many or name a class of expanded clone.

j_call: TRBJ2-3; d_call: .; v_call: TRBV7-2; clone_size: few; cdr3_nt: TGTGCCAGCAGCTTAGCGCTCTGGGTCCATACGCAGTATTTT; cdr3_aa: CASSLALWVHTQYF
j_call: TRBJ1-1; d_call: .; v_call: TRBV20-1; clone_size: few; cdr3_nt: TGCAGTGCTAGGGAGGACAGCCAAAACACTGAAGCTTTCTTT; cdr3_aa: CSAREDSQNTEAFF
j_call: TRBJ2-7; d_call: .; v_call: TRBV4-1; clone_size: .; cdr3_nt: TGCGCCAGCAGCCAAGATCCGGGTAGGGAGCAGTACTTC; cdr3_aa: CASSQDPGREQYF
j_call: TRBJ2-5; d_call: .; v_call: TRBV11-2; clone_size: .; cdr3_nt: TGTGCCAGCAGCTCCGTCAGGGGCGAAGGGACCCAGTACTTC; cdr3_aa: CASSSVRGEGTQYF
j_call: TRBJ1-4; d_call: .; v_call: TRBV29-1; clone_size: .; cdr3_nt: TGCAGCGTTGAATATGGGTCTAATGAAAAACTGTTTTTT; cdr3_aa: CSVEYGSNEKLFF
j_call: TRBJ1-2; d_call: .; v_call: TRBV12-3/TRBV12-4; clone_size: .; cdr3_nt: TGTGCCAGCAGTTTAGACCCGGATTATCTCTATGGCTACACCTTC; cdr3_aa: CASSLDPDYLYGYTF
j_call: TRBJ2-7; d_call: TRBD2; v_call: TRBV5-1; clone_size: .; cdr3_nt: TGCGCCAGCAGTAGCGGGGGCGAGCAGTACTTC; cdr3_aa: CASSSGGEQYF
j_call: TRBJ2-1; d_call: .; v_call: TRBV20-1; clone_size: few; cdr3_nt: TGCAGTGCTAGTGGTTCGGGGACCCTGGACTTGGGTGAGCAGTTCTTC; cdr3_aa: CSASGSGTLDLGEQFF
j_call: TRBJ1-2; d_call: .; v_call: TRBV5-1; clone_size: .; cdr3_nt: TGCGCCAGCAGCTTGGCCGGGTCCCATGGCTACACCTTC; cdr3_aa: CASSLAGSHGYTF
j_call: TRBJ2-5; d_call: TRBD1; v_call: TRBV24-1; clone_size: .; cdr3_nt: TGTGGCACCAGTGATGAGGACAGGGGGCCTGTAGAGACCCAGTACTTC; cdr3_aa: CGTSDEDRGPVETQYF
j_call: TRBJ2-1; d_call: .; v_call: TRBV7-3; clone_size: few; cdr3_nt: TGTGCCAGCAGCCGAGGTTCCGACCAGCAGTTCTTC; cdr3_aa: CASSRGSDQQFF
j_call: TRBJ2-1; d_call: TRBD1; v_call: TRBV28; clone_size: once; cdr3_nt: TGTGCCAGCAGTCACTCTTACCGGGACAGGGGCGCCTACAATGAGCAGTTCTTC; cdr3_aa: CASSHSYRDRGAYNEQFF
j_call: TRBJ1-6; d_call: .; v_call: TRBV29-1; clone_size: .; cdr3_nt: TGCAGCGTTGGGGATGATTCACCCCTCCACTTT; cdr3_aa: CSVGDDSPLHF
j_call: TRBJ1-2; d_call: .; v_call: TRBV3-1; clone_size: .; cdr3_nt: TGTGCCAGCAGCCAAGTTGATTCCCCGGTCTACACCTTC; cdr3_aa: CASSQVDSPVYTF
j_call: TRBJ2-1; d_call: .; v_call: TRBV5-6; clone_size: few; cdr3_nt: TGTGCCAGCAGCTTTGACCTTTACAATGAGCAGTTCTTC; cdr3_aa: CASSFDLYNEQFF
j_call: TRBJ2-4; d_call: .; v_call: TRBV10-1; clone_size: .; cdr3_nt: TGCGCCAGCAGTGAGCGTCCATGGTCCATTCAGTACTTC; cdr3_aa: CASSERPWSIQYF
j_call: TRBJ2-7; d_call: TRBD2; v_call: TRBV12-3/TRBV12-4; clone_size: .; cdr3_nt: TGTGCCAGCAGTTCCGAGACTAGCGGGTACGAGCAGTACTTC; cdr3_aa: CASSSETSGYEQYF
j_call: TRBJ2-2; d_call: TRBD2; v_call: TRBV3-1; clone_size: .; cdr3_nt: TGTGCCAGCAGCCTTAGCGGGGGGGCCGACACCGGGGAGCTGTTTTTT; cdr3_aa: CASSLSGGADTGELFF
j_call: TRBJ1-1; d_call: .; v_call: TRBV12-3/TRBV12-4; clone_size: .; cdr3_nt: TGTGCCAGCAGTTTTACACACACTGAAGCTTTCTTT; cdr3_aa: CASSFTHTEAFF
j_call: TRBJ2-7; d_call: TRBD1; v_call: TRBV5-1; clone_size: .; cdr3_nt: TGCGCCAGCAGCAAGACAGGGTCCTACGAGCAGTACTTC; cdr3_aa: CASSKTGSYEQYF
j_call: TRBJ2-7; d_call: TRBD1; v_call: TRBV20-1; clone_size: .; cdr3_nt: TGCAGTGCTAGAGAAATTCTCAGGGGGCGAAACGAGCAGTACTTC; cdr3_aa: CSAREILRGRNEQYF
j_call: TRBJ2-7; d_call: .; v_call: TRBV20-1; clone_size: .; cdr3_nt: TGCAGTGCTAGAGAAGGAGACAATCAAGAGTACTTC; cdr3_aa: CSAREGDNQEYF
j_call: TRBJ1-2; d_call: .; v_call: TRBV28; clone_size: .; cdr3_nt: TGTGCCAGCAGTTTCCTGCAGAGTAACTATGGCTACACCTTC; cdr3_aa: CASSFLQSNYGYTF